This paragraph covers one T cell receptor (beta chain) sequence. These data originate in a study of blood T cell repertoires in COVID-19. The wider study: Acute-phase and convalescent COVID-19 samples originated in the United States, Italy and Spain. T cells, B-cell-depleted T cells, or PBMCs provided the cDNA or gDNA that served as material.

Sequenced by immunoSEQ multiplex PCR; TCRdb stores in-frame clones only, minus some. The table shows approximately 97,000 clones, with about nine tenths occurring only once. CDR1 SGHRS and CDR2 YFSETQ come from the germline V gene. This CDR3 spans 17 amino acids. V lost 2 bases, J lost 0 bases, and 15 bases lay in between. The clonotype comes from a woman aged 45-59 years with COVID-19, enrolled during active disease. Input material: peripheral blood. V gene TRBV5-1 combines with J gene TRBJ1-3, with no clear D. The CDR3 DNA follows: TGCGCCAGCAGCTTTTACGCCATAGCCAACTCTGGAAACACCATATATTTT. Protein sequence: CASSFYAIANSGNTIYF.